This T cell receptor (beta chain) was recorded in a study of OX40 agonist ivuxolimab in advanced cancers. Study information: A diagnosis of hepatocellular carcinoma, melanoma, renal cell or head and neck cancer was present in dose-escalation patients. Partial responses occurred in Three dose-escalation patients, one with hepatocellular carcinoma and two with cutaneous melanoma. Study results and caveats: Both CD4+ and CD8+ T cell populations in blood had undergone clonal expansion by week 6 at 0.1 to 3.0 mg/kg.

CDR1 is SGDLS and CDR2 is YYNGEE in the germline V gene. This CDR3 has 15 amino acids. V lost 0 bases and J lost 4; bases outside the gene matches: 4. TCRdb keeps only in-frame clones here, not all; method: immunoSEQ multiplex PCR. The sample holds tens of thousands of clones, 84% seen once. A few counts support this clone. Antigen unknown. The source is an adult with an advanced solid tumor such as melanoma, head and neck, liver or kidney cancer. The source material was CD4+ or CD8+ T cells sorted from blood, sampled in a trial of the OX40 agonist ivuxolimab. The chain has TRBV9 and TRBJ2-1; TRBD2 matches at 7 bases. As DNA, the CDR3 is TGTGCCAGCAGCGTAGGCGGGGGATTTTACAATGAGCAGTTCTTC. Translated: CASSVGGGFYNEQFF.